Below, 7 T cell receptor beta chains from the same sample are listed, as sequenced in a study of T cells after yellow fever vaccination. From the 5' RACE reads, TCRdb called clonotypes with MiXCR, one entry per CDR3 protein. The sample holds fewer than 350,000 distinct CDR3 sequences, 4% to 5.5% seen once. Sequenced here: PBMCs, sampled 15 days after the yellow fever booster vaccination. The origin of the receptors is a man between 18 and 35 years old who received the YFV17D yellow fever vaccine.

This chain uses TRBV3-1 with TRBJ1-1, with 8 bases fitting TRBD1. J gave up 4 bases and V 2 bases, and 3 bases lay outside the gene matches. Per the germline V gene, CDR1 is LGHDT and CDR2 is YNNKEL (reference sequence). The CDR3 sequence is 14 residues long. The CDR3: CASSQTGGVTEAFF. In DNA form, the CDR3 reads TGTGCCAGCAGCCAAACAGGGGGGGTCACTGAAGCTTTCTTT.

This clonotype was found many times. This chain uses TRBV4-2 with TRBJ2-1; 10 nucleotides align to TRBD2. The CDR3 loop spans 16 amino acids. Unmatched junction bases numbered 3, after V lost 0 bases and J lost 4 bases. Germline V gives CDR1 LGHNA, CDR2 YNFKEQ. The CDR3 spells CASSQDPAGGYNEQFF. The CDR3 nucleotides are TGTGCCAGCAGCCAAGATCCAGCGGGGGGGTACAATGAGCAGTTCTTC.

This clonotype was seen ten or more times. The chain joins TRBV4-1 to TRBJ2-2, with D uncertain. CDR3 size: 14 residues. The germline V gene has CDR1 MGHRA and CDR2 YSYEKL. V lost 1 base and J 3 bases, leaving 6 bases between the germline ends. The CDR3 region is CASSQGGYTGELFF. The CDR3 DNA sequence: TGCGCCAGCAGCCAAGGTGGATACACCGGGGAGCTGTTTTTT.

This clonotype has just a few counts. The junction shows a germline mismatch at one end, possibly a read error. The CDR3 protein is CASSLAGGQTRHTTYF. The DNA for the CDR3 is TGTGCCAGCAGCTTGGCCGGGGGACAGACGCGGCACACCACATATTTT. This sequence joins TRBV5-4 and TRBJ1-3; 7 bases are a match to TRBD1. The germline CDR1 and CDR2 sequences are SGHNT and YYREEE (reference sequence). This CDR3 region has 16 residues.

This clonotype has at least ten counts. V gene TRBV11-2 combines with J gene TRBJ1-2; D ambiguous. The germline V and J ends were trimmed by 5 bases and 8 bases, with 15 bases remaining between them. Germline V gene sequence: CDR1 SGHAT, CDR2 FQNNGV. The CDR3 contains 13 residues. In DNA form, the CDR3 reads TGTGCCAGCAGCGCAGGAGTGAATCGGGGCTACACCTTC. Its translation: CASSAGVNRGYTF.

This clonotype was picked up many times. The genes are TRBV9 and TRBJ1-1; 7 positions agree with TRBD1. V shed 4 bases and J 7 bases; nucleotides not matched to a gene: 13. The germline gives CDR1 SGDLS, CDR2 YYNGEE. The CDR3 sequence is 15 residues long. The CDR3 nucleotides read TGTGCCAGCAGCTCCTCTCTGGGGCAGGGGGGTGAAGCTTTCTTT. Translating it yields CASSSSLGQGGEAFF.

This clonotype came up many times. V and J are TRBV12-3 or TRBV12-4 and TRBJ1-2; D uncertain. CDR3 size: 14 residues. The V end lost 6 bases, the J end lost 4 bases, and 15 bases lay between the germline ends. CDR3 sequence: CASSDGVEAYGYTF. The CDR3 DNA reads TGTGCCAGCAGCGATGGGGTCGAGGCCTATGGCTACACCTTC.